This T cell receptor beta chain was documented in a study of shared clonotypes between healthy human individuals. Study context: For every donor, three CD4 naive, three CD4 memory, two CD8 naive and one CD8 memory plates were used.

CDR1 and CDR2 (germline): MDHEN, SYDVKM. Unmatched junction bases numbered 10, after V lost 3 bases and J lost 7 bases. The CDR3 totals 15 residues. Donors had no recently reported acute infections or vaccinations and were HIV-negative. TCRdb's table, derived via immunoSEQ multiplex PCR, lists solely in-frame clones and lacks some. The sample holds around 340,000 clones, about 70% seen once. Sequencing used memory CD4+ T cells sorted from blood. Documented subset: CD45RA-negative fraction. V gene TRBV28 combines with J gene TRBJ1-2; TRBD1 agrees at 8 bases. This receptor was obtained from a man between 25 and 39 years old in good health. This CDR3 is CASSFGPTGVGGYTF. The CDR3 coding sequence is TGTGCCAGCAGTTTTGGTCCGACAGGGGTCGGTGGCTACACCTTC.